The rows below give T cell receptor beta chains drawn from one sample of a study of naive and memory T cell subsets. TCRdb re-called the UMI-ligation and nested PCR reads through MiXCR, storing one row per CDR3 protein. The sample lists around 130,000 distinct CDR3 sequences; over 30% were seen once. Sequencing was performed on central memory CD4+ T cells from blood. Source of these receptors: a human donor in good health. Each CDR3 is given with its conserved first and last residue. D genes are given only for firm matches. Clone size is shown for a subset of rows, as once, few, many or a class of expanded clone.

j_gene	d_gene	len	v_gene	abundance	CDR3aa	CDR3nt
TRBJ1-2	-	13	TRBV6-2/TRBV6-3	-	CASNEGGAHGYTF	TGTGCCAGCAACGAAGGGGGGGCGCATGGCTACACCTTC
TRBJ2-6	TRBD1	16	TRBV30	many	CAWMGDRISGANVLTF	TGTGCCTGGATGGGGGACAGAATCTCTGGGGCCAACGTCCTGACTTTC
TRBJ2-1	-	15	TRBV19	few	CASKKGLGSYNEQFF	TGTGCCAGTAAAAAGGGACTCGGCTCCTACAATGAGCAGTTCTTC
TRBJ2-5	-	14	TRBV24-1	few	CATSDLGTKETQYF	TGTGCCACCAGTGATTTGGGGACAAAAGAGACCCAGTACTTC
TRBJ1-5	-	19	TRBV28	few	CASSFSRGRGAGLNQPQHF	TGTGCCAGCAGTTTTAGCCGGGGGAGGGGGGCAGGGCTAAACCAGCCCCAGCATTTT
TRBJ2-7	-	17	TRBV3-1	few	CASSLGLSGGVSYEQYF	TGTGCCAGCAGCCTTGGCCTTAGTGGAGGAGTCTCCTACGAGCAGTACTTC
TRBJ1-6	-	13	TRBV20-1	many	CSARSFRDSPLHF	TGCAGTGCTAGATCTTTTAGGGATTCACCCCTCCACTTT
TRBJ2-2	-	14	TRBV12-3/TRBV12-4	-	CASSLSQIAGELFF	TGTGCCAGCAGTTTATCGCAAATTGCCGGGGAGCTGTTTTTT
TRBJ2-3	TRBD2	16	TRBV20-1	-	CSASRNGGSFTDTQYF	TGCAGTGCTAGCCGCAACGGCGGGAGCTTCACAGATACGCAGTATTTT
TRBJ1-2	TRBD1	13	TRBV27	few	CASRSGTGSGYTF	TGTGCCAGCAGATCAGGGACAGGGTCTGGCTACACCTTC
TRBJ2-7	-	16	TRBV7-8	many	CASSRSRAGRGEEQYF	TGTGCCAGCAGCCGTAGTAGAGCCGGTCGGGGTGAAGAGCAGTACTTC
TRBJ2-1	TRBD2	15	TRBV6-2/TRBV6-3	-	CASSNRTTSRNEQFF	TGTGCCAGCAGCAACCGAACGACTAGCCGCAATGAGCAGTTCTTC
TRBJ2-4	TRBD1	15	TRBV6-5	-	CASSDRGLGKNIQYF	TGTGCCAGCAGTGACAGGGGGCTGGGCAAAAACATTCAGTACTTC
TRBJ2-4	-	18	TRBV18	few	CASSPFSGRNLAKNIQYF	TGTGCCAGCTCACCCTTCTCCGGACGGAACCTAGCCAAAAACATTCAGTACTTC
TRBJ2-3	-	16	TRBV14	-	CASSQEMVPPGDTQYF	TGTGCCAGCAGCCAAGAAATGGTGCCTCCTGGGGATACGCAGTATTTT
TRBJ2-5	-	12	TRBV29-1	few	CSVVPGSETQYF	TGCAGCGTTGTTCCAGGTTCAGAGACCCAGTACTTC
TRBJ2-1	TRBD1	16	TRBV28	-	CASSITGQGAYNEQFF	TGTGCCAGCAGTATAACGGGACAGGGGGCCTACAATGAGCAGTTCTTC
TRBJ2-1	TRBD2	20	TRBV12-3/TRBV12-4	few	CASTYHGTSGSGSSYNEQFF	TGTGCCAGCACCTACCATGGGACTAGCGGGAGTGGAAGCTCCTACAATGAGCAGTTCTTC
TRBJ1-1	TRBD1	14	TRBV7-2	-	CASSLGGDRFEAFF	TGTGCCAGCAGCTTAGGGGGGGACAGGTTTGAAGCTTTCTTT
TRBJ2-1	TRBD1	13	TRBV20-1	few	CSARKTGTGGFFF	TGCAGTGCTAGAAAAACCGGGACAGGGGGTTTCTTCTTC
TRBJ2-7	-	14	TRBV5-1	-	CANSLTTGAYEQYF	TGCGCCAACAGCTTGACGACGGGGGCCTACGAGCAGTACTTC
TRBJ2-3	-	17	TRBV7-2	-	CASSPLEARSSTDTQYF	TGTGCCAGCAGCCCCCTCGAGGCGCGCTCTAGCACAGATACGCAGTATTTT
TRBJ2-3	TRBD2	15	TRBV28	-	CASSRLAGEGDTQYF	TGTGCCAGCAGTCGCCTAGCGGGCGAGGGAGATACGCAGTATTTT
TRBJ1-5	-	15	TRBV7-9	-	CASSLQGISNQPQHF	TGTGCCAGCAGCTTACAGGGGATAAGCAATCAGCCCCAGCATTTT
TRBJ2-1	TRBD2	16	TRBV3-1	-	CASSQIAGGPYNEQFF	TGTGCCAGCAGCCAAATAGCGGGAGGGCCATACAATGAGCAGTTCTTC
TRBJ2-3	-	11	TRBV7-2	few	CASSLRDTQYF	TGTGCCAGCAGCTTACGGGATACGCAGTATTTT
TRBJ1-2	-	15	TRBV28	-	CASTFSVGLFYGYTF	TGTGCCAGCACCTTTTCCGTGGGCCTCTTCTATGGCTACACCTTC
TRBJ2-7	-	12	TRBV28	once	CASSVPTELQYF	TGTGCCAGCAGTGTCCCGACTGAGCTGCAGTACTTC
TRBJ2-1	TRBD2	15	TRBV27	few	CASGWSGRAANEQFF	TGTGCCAGCGGATGGAGCGGGAGGGCCGCCAATGAGCAGTTCTTC
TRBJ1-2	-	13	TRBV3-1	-	CASSLGPIYGYTF	TGTGCCAGCAGCCTCGGGCCTATCTATGGCTACACCTTC
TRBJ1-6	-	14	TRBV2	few	CASKPGHSNSPLHF	TGTGCCAGCAAACCGGGACACTCGAATTCACCCCTCCACTTT
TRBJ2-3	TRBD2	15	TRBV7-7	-	CASSLKREGRDTQYF	TGTGCTAGCAGCTTAAAGCGGGAGGGCCGGGATACGCAGTATTTT
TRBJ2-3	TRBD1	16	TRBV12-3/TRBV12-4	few	CASSLKRAGGTDTQYF	TGTGCCAGCAGTTTAAAGAGGGCAGGGGGAACAGATACGCAGTATTTT
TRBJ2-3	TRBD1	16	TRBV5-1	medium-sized	CASSLGQGGSTDTQYF	TGCGCCAGCAGCTTGGGACAGGGTGGCAGCACAGATACGCAGTATTTT
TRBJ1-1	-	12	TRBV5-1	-	CASSFGETEAFF	TGCGCCAGCAGCTTTGGGGAAACTGAAGCTTTCTTT
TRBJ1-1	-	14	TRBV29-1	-	CSARPGQWNTEAFF	TGCAGCGCTAGGCCGGGACAATGGAACACTGAAGCTTTCTTT
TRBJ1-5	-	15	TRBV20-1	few	CSARESGGGNQPQHF	TGCAGTGCTAGGGAGAGCGGGGGCGGCAATCAGCCCCAGCATTTT
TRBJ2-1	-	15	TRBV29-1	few	CSVKQGGSSYNEQFF	TGCAGCGTCAAACAGGGTGGGAGCTCCTACAATGAGCAGTTCTTC
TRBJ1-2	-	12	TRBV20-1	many	CSASEGSYGYTF	TGCAGTGCTAGTGAAGGGAGCTATGGCTACACCTTC
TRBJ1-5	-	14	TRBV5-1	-	CASSLGGAGQPQHF	TGCGCCAGCAGCTTGGGAGGGGCAGGGCAGCCCCAGCATTTT
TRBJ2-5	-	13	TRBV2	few	CASSGSASGTQYF	TGTGCCAGCAGTGGATCCGCCTCGGGGACCCAGTACTTC
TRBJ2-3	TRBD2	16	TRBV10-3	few	CAIKDSGRASGDTQYF	TGTGCCATCAAAGATAGCGGGAGGGCCTCGGGAGATACGCAGTATTTT
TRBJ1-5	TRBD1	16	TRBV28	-	CASSSRRQGLGQPQHF	TGTGCCAGCAGTTCCAGGAGACAGGGTCTGGGACAGCCCCAGCATTTT
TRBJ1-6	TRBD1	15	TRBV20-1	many	CSATRSGQGNSPLHF	TGCAGTGCAACTCGTTCGGGACAGGGTAATTCACCCCTCCACTTT
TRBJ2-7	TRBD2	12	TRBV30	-	CAWSALAGEQYF	TGTGCCTGGAGCGCGCTAGCGGGCGAGCAGTACTTC
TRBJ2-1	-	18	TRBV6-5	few	CASRESIFLAGDDNEQFF	TGTGCCAGCAGGGAGTCCATTTTCCTAGCCGGCGACGACAATGAGCAGTTCTTC
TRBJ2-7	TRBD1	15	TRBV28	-	CASSPPDRNSYEQYF	TGTGCCAGCAGCCCGCCGGACAGGAACTCCTACGAGCAGTACTTC
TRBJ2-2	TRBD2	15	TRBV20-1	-	CSAPDSGRGSGELFF	TGCAGTGCTCCCGACAGCGGGAGAGGCAGCGGGGAGCTGTTTTTT
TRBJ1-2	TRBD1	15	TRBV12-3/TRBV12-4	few	CATPEGTENNYGYTF	TGTGCCACCCCAGAGGGGACAGAAAATAACTATGGCTACACCTTC
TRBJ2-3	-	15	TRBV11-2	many	CASSYQAVTRDTQYF	TGTGCCAGCAGCTACCAAGCGGTTACACGAGATACGCAGTATTTT
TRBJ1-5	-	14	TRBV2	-	CASSRFYSNQPQHF	TGTGCCAGCAGTCGATTCTATAGCAATCAGCCCCAGCATTTT
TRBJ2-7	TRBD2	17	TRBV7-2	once	CASSSTGGTSRTYEQYF	TGTGCCAGCAGCTCGACGGGAGGGACTTCTCGGACCTACGAGCAGTACTTC
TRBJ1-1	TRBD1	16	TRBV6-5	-	CASRTGQGRANTEAFF	TGTGCCAGCAGAACAGGACAGGGAAGGGCGAACACTGAAGCTTTCTTT
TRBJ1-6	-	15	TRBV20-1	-	CSASTVEIYNSPLHF	TGCAGTGCGAGCACCGTAGAGATATATAATTCACCCCTCCACTTT
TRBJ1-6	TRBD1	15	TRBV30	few	CAWSVDDRVNSPLHF	TGTGCCTGGAGCGTTGACGACAGGGTCAATTCACCCCTCCACTTT
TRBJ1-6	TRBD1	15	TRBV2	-	CASRAGTGNNSPLHF	TGTGCCAGCAGAGCCGGGACAGGGAACAATTCACCCCTCCACTTT
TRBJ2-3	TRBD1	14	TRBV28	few	CASSPRQGGDTQYF	TGTGCCAGCAGTCCAAGACAGGGGGGAGATACGCAGTATTTT
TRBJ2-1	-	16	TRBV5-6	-	CASSLWGAYHDNEQFF	TGTGCCAGCAGCTTGTGGGGCGCCTACCACGACAATGAGCAGTTCTTC
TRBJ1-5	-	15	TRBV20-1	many	CSAIGQTISNQPQHF	TGCAGTGCTATTGGGCAGACCATTAGCAATCAGCCCCAGCATTTT